This TCR beta chain was recorded in a study of TIL therapy for anti-PD-1-resistant metastatic lung cancer. At the level of the study: Tumor harvest preceded PD-1/PD-L1 blockade, followed by nivolumab treatment. Half of patients were current or former smokers.

Time point denoted: pre-treatment sample, taken before nivolumab and TIL therapy. The immunoSEQ assay was v3. Profiled with immunoSEQ multiplex PCR; TCRdb holds only in-frame clones, not every one. In the table there are just under 60,000 clones, under 75% of which are singletons. In the case of this clone: The antigen is not known.

Study-wide points: After infusion, TIL clonotypes partly replaced peripheral T cells and declined over months. The cohort had more treatment-naive, never-smoker and oncogene-addicted patients than typical.

CDR1 is SGHVS and CDR2 is FNYEAQ in the germline V gene. Deletions cut 1 base from V and 2 bases from J, with 12 bases between. The CDR3 contains 15 residues. This TCR was recovered from a person between 30 and 79 years old with non-small cell lung cancer. The rearrangement uses TRBV7-6 and TRBJ2-7, with D possibly TRBD2 on 6 matching bases. This material consisted of blood, taken at baseline. The CDR3 coding sequence is TGTGCCAGCAGCTTAGAAACTAGCAGAGCCTACGAGCAGTACTTC. This translates into CASSLETSRAYEQYF.